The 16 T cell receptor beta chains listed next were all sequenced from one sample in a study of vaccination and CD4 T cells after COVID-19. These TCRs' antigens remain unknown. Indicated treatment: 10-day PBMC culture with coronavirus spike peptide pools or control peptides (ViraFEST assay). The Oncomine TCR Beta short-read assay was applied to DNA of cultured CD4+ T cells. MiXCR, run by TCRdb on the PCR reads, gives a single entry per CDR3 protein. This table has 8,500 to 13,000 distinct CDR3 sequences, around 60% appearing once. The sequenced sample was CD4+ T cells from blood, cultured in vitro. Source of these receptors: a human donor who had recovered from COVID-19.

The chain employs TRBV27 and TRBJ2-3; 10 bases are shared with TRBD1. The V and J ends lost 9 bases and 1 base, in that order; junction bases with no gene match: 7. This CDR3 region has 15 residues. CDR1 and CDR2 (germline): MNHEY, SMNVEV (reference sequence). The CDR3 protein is CASHRDRGGTDTQYF. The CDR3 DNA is TGTGCCAGTCACCGGGACAGGGGCGGCACAGATACGCAGTATTTT.

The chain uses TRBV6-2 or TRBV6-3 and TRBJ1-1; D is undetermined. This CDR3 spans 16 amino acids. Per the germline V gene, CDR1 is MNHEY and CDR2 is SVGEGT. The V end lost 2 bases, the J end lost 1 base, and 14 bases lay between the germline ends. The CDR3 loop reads CASSYADGPGNTEAFF. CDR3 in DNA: TGTGCCAGCAGTTACGCGGACGGCCCCGGGAACACTGAAGCTTTCTTT.

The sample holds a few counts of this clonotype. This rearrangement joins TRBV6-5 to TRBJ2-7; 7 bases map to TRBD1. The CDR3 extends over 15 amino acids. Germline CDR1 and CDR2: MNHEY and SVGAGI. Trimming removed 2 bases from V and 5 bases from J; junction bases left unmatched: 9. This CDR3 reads CASSYDQTGIHEQYF. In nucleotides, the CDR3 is TGTGCCAGCAGTTACGACCAGACAGGGATCCACGAGCAGTACTTC.

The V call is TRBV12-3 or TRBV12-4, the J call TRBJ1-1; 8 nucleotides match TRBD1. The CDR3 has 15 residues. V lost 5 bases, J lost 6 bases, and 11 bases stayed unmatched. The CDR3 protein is CASSTHSGGRAEAFF. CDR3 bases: TGTGCCAGCAGTACCCATTCAGGGGGCCGGGCTGAAGCTTTCTTT.

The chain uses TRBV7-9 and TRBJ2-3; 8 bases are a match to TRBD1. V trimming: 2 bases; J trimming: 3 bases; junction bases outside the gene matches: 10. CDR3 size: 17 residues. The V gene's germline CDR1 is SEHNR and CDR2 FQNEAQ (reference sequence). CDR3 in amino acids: CASSLISGGAGTDTQYF. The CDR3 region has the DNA TGTGCCAGCAGCTTAATATCAGGGGGCGCCGGGACAGATACGCAGTATTTT.

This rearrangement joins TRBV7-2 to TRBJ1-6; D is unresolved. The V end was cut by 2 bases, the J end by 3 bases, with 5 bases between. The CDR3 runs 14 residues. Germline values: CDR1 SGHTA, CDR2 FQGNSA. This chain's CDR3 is CASSLQGYNSPLHF. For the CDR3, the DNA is TGTGCCAGCAGCTTACAAGGCTATAATTCACCCCTCCACTTT.

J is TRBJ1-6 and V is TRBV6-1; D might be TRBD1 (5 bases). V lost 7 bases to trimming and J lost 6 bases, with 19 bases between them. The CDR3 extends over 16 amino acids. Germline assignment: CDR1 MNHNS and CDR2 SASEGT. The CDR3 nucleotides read TGTGCCAGCACCACAGCTCCCGGGGACGGTAATTCACCCCTCCACTTT. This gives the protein CASTTAPGDGNSPLHF.

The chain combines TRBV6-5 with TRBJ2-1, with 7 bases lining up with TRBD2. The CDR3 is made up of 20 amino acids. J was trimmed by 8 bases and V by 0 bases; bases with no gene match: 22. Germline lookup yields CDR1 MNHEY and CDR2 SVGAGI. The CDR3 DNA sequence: TGTGCCAGCAGTTACTCTGGGGAGGGATGGACCAGACTACGAGGAGATGAGCAGTTCTTC. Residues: CASSYSGEGWTRLRGDEQFF.

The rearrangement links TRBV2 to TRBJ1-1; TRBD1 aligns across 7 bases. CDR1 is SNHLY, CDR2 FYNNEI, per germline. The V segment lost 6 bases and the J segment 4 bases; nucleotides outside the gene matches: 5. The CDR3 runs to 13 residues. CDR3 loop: CASRAGGPTEAFF. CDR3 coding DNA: TGTGCCAGCAGGGCAGGGGGTCCCACTGAAGCTTTCTTT.

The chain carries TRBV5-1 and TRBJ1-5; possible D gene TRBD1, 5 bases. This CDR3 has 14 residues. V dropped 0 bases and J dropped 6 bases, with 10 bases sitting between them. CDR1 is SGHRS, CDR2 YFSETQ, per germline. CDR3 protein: CASSLGGGVQPQHF. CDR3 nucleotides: TGCGCCAGCAGCTTGGGTGGAGGGGTTCAGCCCCAGCATTTT.

The CDR3 DNA reads as TGCAGCGGTCGTTCGGGACGGAGCTCCTACAATGAGCAGTTCTTC. This sequence encodes CSGRSGRSSYNEQFF. V is TRBV20-1 and J is TRBJ2-1, with D tentatively TRBD1 or TRBD2 (5 bases each). Per germline, CDR1 DFQATT and CDR2 SNEGSKA (reference sequence). CDR3 length: 15 residues.

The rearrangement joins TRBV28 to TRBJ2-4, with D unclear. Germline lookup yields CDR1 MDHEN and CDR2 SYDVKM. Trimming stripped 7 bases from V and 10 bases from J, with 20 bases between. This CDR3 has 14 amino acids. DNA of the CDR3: TGTGCCAGCACCACTTCTGGCCCCCGCGTAATTCAGTACTTC. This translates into CASTTSGPRVIQYF. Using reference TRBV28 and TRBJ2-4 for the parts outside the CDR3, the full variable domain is DVKVTQSSRYLVKRTGEKVFLECVQDMDHENMFWYRQDPGLGLRLIYFSYDVKMKEKGDIPEGYSVSREKKERFSLILESASTNQTSMYLCASTTSGPRVIQYFGAGTRLSVL.

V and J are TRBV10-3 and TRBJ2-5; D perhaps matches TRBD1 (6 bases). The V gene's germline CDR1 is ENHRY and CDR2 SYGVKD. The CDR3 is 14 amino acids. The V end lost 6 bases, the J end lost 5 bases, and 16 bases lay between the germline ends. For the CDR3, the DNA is TGTGCCATCAGAGACCAGGGGCGCTGGGAGACCCAGTACTTC. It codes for CAIRDQGRWETQYF.

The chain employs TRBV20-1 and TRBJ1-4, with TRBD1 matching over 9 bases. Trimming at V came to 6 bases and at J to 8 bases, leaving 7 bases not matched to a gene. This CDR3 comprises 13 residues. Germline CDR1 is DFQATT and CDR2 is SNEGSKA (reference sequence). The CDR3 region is CSATRTGVEKLFF. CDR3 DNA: TGCAGTGCGACCCGGACAGGGGTCGAAAAACTGTTTTTT.

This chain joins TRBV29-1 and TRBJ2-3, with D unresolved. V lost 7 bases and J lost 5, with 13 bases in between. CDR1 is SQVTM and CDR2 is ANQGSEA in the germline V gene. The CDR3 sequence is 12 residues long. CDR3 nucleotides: TGCAGCGACACCGGACCGGGAGATACGCAGTATTTT. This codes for CSDTGPGDTQYF.

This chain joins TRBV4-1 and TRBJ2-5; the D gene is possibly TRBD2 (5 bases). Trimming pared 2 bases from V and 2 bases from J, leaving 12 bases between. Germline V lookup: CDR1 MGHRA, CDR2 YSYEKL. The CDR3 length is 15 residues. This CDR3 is CASSQTLASQETQYF. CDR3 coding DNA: TGCGCCAGCAGCCAAACCCTAGCCTCTCAAGAGACCCAGTACTTC.